This TCR beta chain was sequenced during a study of T-cell reconstitution after alpha-beta-depleted transplantation in children. The germline V gene encodes CDR1 SGDLS and CDR2 YYNGEE. The V segment lost 2 bases and the J segment 7 bases; nucleotides outside the gene matches: 8. The CDR3 has 15 residues. TCRbeta library preparation incorporated unique molecular identifiers. TCRdb re-derived calls from the PCR reads in MiXCR, one entry per CDR3 protein. The sample lists hundreds of thousands of distinct CDR3 sequences, about 10% occurring once. The chain joins TRBV9 to TRBJ2-1; 8 bases agree with TRBD2. The sequence derives from a human donor who donated a stem cell graft to a child with acute myeloid leukemia. This material consisted of PBMCs from the stem cell graft donor, taken from the stem cell graft. The CDR3 DNA reads TGTGCCAGCAGCGTGAGCGGGAGCGTGAGGAATGAGCAGTTCTTC. It is translated as CASSVSGSVRNEQFF.